The clone carrying this T cell receptor (beta chain) has only a few counts. As yet, its antigen is unknown. This CDR3 spans 17 amino acids. The ends were cut back, 9 bases at V and 5 bases at J, with 25 bases in the middle. Germline V gene sequence: CDR1 KGHDR, CDR2 SFDVKD. The data are from a study of T-cell reconstitution after alpha-beta-depleted transplantation in children. The study's findings and limits: The main origin of T-cell counts and diversity one year after transplant was newly produced T cells. Surviving recipient T cells and intrathymic progenitors accounted for some patients' high TCRbeta diversity at day 60. The origin of alpha-beta T cells about two months after transplant was reportedly several hundred expanded graft clones.

Researchers prepared the TCRbeta library using unique molecular identifiers, the study reports. TCRdb re-derived calls from the PCR reads in MiXCR, one entry per CDR3 protein. Of approximately 520,000 distinct CDR3 sequences in the sample, 11% were seen once. The chain is built from TRBV24-1 and TRBJ2-1, with D possibly being TRBD2 (7 bases). The source of this sequence is a female patient aged 2-10 years who had a stem cell transplant for aplastic anemia, so the T cells may come from the graft donor. The sequencing used PBMCs, mostly from graft donor cells, collected 180 days after TCRalphabeta/CD19-depleted stem cell transplant. CDR3 protein: CATGGGRGTSVNNEQFF. CDR3 nucleotide sequence: TGTGCCACCGGAGGGGGGAGGGGGACCAGTGTAAACAATGAGCAGTTCTTC.